This T cell receptor beta chain appears in the sequencing data of a study of beta chain features in type 1 diabetes. Study background: On cell yields, gender and age, patients and healthy donors were similar.

General observations from the study: In comparison with healthy donors, patients had naive, central memory and Treg TCRB repertoires that appeared more similar.

This clone turned up a few times. No antigen is known for it. The CDR3 extends over 15 amino acids. CDR1 and CDR2 from the germline V gene are MNHNS and SASEGT. V lost 1 base, J lost 4 bases, and 13 bases lay in between. The collection from each donor was one heparinised blood draw averaging about 116 mL. The whole isolated RNA underwent reverse transcription, so sequencing captured expressed TCRB transcripts. Libraries were prepared by immunoSEQ multiplex PCR; TCRdb keeps only in-frame clonotypes and omits some of them. Seen here are a few hundred thousand clones, over 7.5% observed once, and the top ten hold about 0.037%.

V is TRBV6-1 and J is TRBJ1-2; D is possibly TRBD1 (6 bases). The sequencing sample was made of naive CD4+ T cells from blood. This receptor was obtained from a young woman in good health. For the CDR3, the DNA is TGTGCCAGCAGTGAAGGGGGGGGGCGCTTCTATGGCTACACCTTC. Translation: CASSEGGGRFYGYTF.